The following is a T cell receptor beta chain sequence with its context. Its specificity is unknown. The sample originates from a study of shared clonotypes between healthy human individuals. Broader study findings: Rarefaction exposed incomplete sorted-subset sequencing despite large depth. Non-shared clonotypes had lower generation probabilities than clonotypes shared by all four sorted-subset donors.

CDR3 length equals 15 residues. CDR1 is SGDLS and CDR2 is YYNGEE in the germline V gene. Germline trimming cut 4 bases from V and 3 bases from J; bases unmatched to any gene: 7. Method: immunoSEQ multiplex PCR; TCRdb's copy keeps in-frame clones and lacks some. Among over 850,000 clones listed, around 82% were seen once. The study enrolled healthy HIV-negative adults without recent acute infections or vaccinations as donors. The TCR sequence derives from a young man in good health. Some clones in this sample may be carry-over from other donors' samples. The J gene is TRBJ2-3, the V gene TRBV9; 8 bases are shared with TRBD1. Material: memory CD4+ T cells from PBMCs. Subset reported: CD45RA-negative fraction. CDR3 sequence (DNA): TGTGCCAGCAGCCCGACAGGGGTAGGGACAGATACGCAGTATTTT. Translated, it gives CASSPTGVGTDTQYF.